Following are 13 T cell receptor beta chains from one sample sequenced in a study of cytomegalovirus exposure and HLA in healthy donors. Assay: immunoSEQ multiplex PCR; the TCRdb copy retains only in-frame clones and omits some. This table holds roughly 140,000 clones, roughly nine tenths found once. The specimen sequenced was PBMCs. The receptors originated from a man aged 18 to 29 in good health and CMV-seronegative.

This chain joins TRBV19 and TRBJ1-2; 9 nucleotides agree with TRBD1. Germline V gene lookup returns CDR1 LNHDA and CDR2 SQIVND (reference sequence). After removal of 3 bases from V and 4 bases from J, the junction contained 3 bases not matched to a gene. CDR3 length: 14 residues. The CDR3 region is CASSIPTGGYGYTF. The CDR3 bases are TGTGCCAGTAGTATCCCGACAGGGGGCTATGGCTACACCTTC.

The chain joins TRBV15 to TRBJ1-5; D is ambiguous. The germline V gene has CDR1 LNHNV and CDR2 YYDKDF (reference sequence). The CDR3 has 16 residues. The V and J ends lost 0 bases and 7 bases respectively, with 16 bases between them. The CDR3 reads CATSRDLGSAGQPQHF. CDR3 nucleotide sequence: TGTGCCACCAGCAGAGATCTAGGGAGCGCTGGGCAGCCCCAGCATTTT.

This clone appeared once. This chain connects TRBV7-9 to TRBJ2-2; weak D call: TRBD2 (6 bases). The CDR3 loop spans 16 amino acids. CDR1 and CDR2 from the germline V gene are SEHNR and FQNEAQ (reference sequence). The germline V and J ends were trimmed by 1 base and 1 base, with 10 bases remaining between them. The CDR3 DNA is TGTGCCAGCAGCTTAGGGCGCGGGATGAACACCGGGGAGCTGTTTTTT. Amino acid sequence: CASSLGRGMNTGELFF.

The CDR3 DNA sequence: TGTGCCAGCAGTTTTTCGGGTCAGGGGGCCGTGGAGACCCAGTACTTC. It is translated as CASSFSGQGAVETQYF. This chain connects TRBV28 to TRBJ2-5; 8 bases agree with TRBD1. Looked up from germline, CDR1 is MDHEN and CDR2 is SYDVKM. V gave up 3 bases and J gave up 5 bases; unmatched junction bases: 11. The CDR3 is 16 amino acids.

This chain joins TRBV7-8 and TRBJ2-3; 9 bases are shared with TRBD2. The CDR3 contains 16 residues. Losses at the gene ends were 5 bases for V and 0 bases for J; bases not matched to a gene: 6. The germline V gene encodes CDR1 SGHVS and CDR2 FQNEAQ. The CDR3 DNA reads TGTGCCAGCAGCCTACGACTAGCGGTGAGCACAGATACGCAGTATTTT. Amino acids: CASSLRLAVSTDTQYF.

This chain uses TRBV9 with TRBJ2-2; the match to TRBD1 covers 7 bases. V was pared by 2 bases and J by 2 bases, with 6 bases of the junction left unmatched. This CDR3 has 16 amino acids. Germline CDR1 and CDR2: SGDLS and YYNGEE. The CDR3 loop is CASSVEGQFNTGELFF. DNA for the CDR3: TGTGCCAGCAGCGTCGAGGGACAGTTCAACACCGGGGAGCTGTTTTTT.

V usage is TRBV9 and J usage is TRBJ2-1, with 8 bases matching TRBD2. The V gene's germline CDR1 is SGDLS and CDR2 YYNGEE. The CDR3 covers 16 residues. J lost 9 bases, V lost 2 bases, and 13 bases had no gene match. The DNA of the CDR3 is TGTGCCAGCAGCGTCTCAGTAAGCGGGAGAACCGGTGAGCAGTTCTTC. This gives the protein CASSVSVSGRTGEQFF.

This clone was seen more than once but under ten times. The chain uses TRBV9 and TRBJ2-3; maybe TRBD2 (6 bases). Germline CDR1 is SGDLS and CDR2 is YYNGEE. The CDR3 contains 13 residues. Trimming stripped 3 bases from V and 5 bases from J, with 10 bases between. The DNA for the CDR3 is TGTGCCAGCAGCGCCGGGGGTGGAGATACGCAGTATTTT. Its translation is CASSAGGGDTQYF.

The chain joins TRBV6-1 to TRBJ2-5; D unclear. Per the germline V gene, CDR1 is MNHNS and CDR2 is SASEGT. Trimming shortened V by 4 bases and J by 4 bases, and 13 bases separated the two germline ends. The CDR3 is made up of 14 amino acids. The CDR3 DNA is TGTGCCAGCAGTGTCCAGACTTGGCTAGAGACCCAGTACTTC. It is translated as CASSVQTWLETQYF.

The rearrangement links TRBV7-2 to TRBJ2-3; TRBD2 matches 12 bases. V was pared by 1 base and J by 2 bases, with 4 bases of the junction left unmatched. This CDR3 has 17 residues. Germline V lookup: CDR1 SGHTA, CDR2 FQGNSA. The CDR3 loop is CASSLVGLAGITDTQYF. CDR3 bases: TGTGCCAGCAGCTTAGTAGGACTAGCGGGAATCACAGATACGCAGTATTTT.

This rearrangement joins TRBV7-3 to TRBJ2-3; D gene unclear. Trimming left V 4 bases short and J 8 bases short, with 10 bases between. Germline V lookup: CDR1 SGHTA, CDR2 FQGTGA. The CDR3 consists of 12 residues. The CDR3 sequence is CASSYNYGTQYF. In DNA, the CDR3 is TGTGCCAGCAGCTATAACTACGGTACGCAGTATTTT.

The chain has TRBV9 and TRBJ2-1; perhaps TRBD2 as D (5 bases). From germline, CDR1 is SGDLS and CDR2 YYNGEE. V shed 0 bases and J shed 0 bases, with 10 bases lying between them. The CDR3 extends over 16 amino acids. The CDR3 protein is CASSVGPSRSYNEQFF. CDR3 DNA sequence: TGTGCCAGCAGCGTAGGGCCTAGCCGCTCCTACAATGAGCAGTTCTTC.

This chain joins TRBV5-5 and TRBJ1-2; 10 nucleotides agree with TRBD1. CDR1 and CDR2 (germline): SGHKS, YYEKEE (reference sequence). The V segment lost 0 bases and the J segment 6 bases; nucleotides outside the gene matches: 8. The CDR3 has 16 residues. DNA for the CDR3: TGTGCCAGCAGCTTGGGCTGGGACAGGGGAGGGGATGGCTACACCTTC. This translates into CASSLGWDRGGDGYTF.